Each of the 20 T cell receptor beta chains below was sequenced from the same sample in a study of cytomegalovirus exposure and HLA in healthy donors. The PCR was carried out with 60 Vbeta primers and 13 Jbeta primers. Profiling relied on immunoSEQ multiplex PCR, and the TCRdb table lists in-frame clones only, not all of them. The table records approximately 160,000 clones, 68% of them present only once. The sequenced sample consisted of PBMCs. The receptors were gathered from a man between 50 and 59 years old in good health and CMV-seronegative.

The chain employs TRBV6-5 and TRBJ2-5; perhaps TRBD1 as D (7 bases). The germline V gene has CDR1 MNHEY and CDR2 SVGAGI. Between the trimmed V and J ends, which lost 0 bases and 5 bases, there was a span of 16 bases. The CDR3 has 16 residues. DNA for the CDR3: TGTGCCAGCAGTTACTCCCGCAGGGGGGCGCGGGAGACCCAGTACTTC. It yields the protein CASSYSRRGARETQYF.

The rearrangement links TRBV4-2 to TRBJ2-1; D uncertain. CDR1 is LGHNA and CDR2 is YNFKEQ in the germline V gene. The V and J ends lost 0 bases and 10 bases respectively, with 19 bases between them. This CDR3 has 16 residues. This CDR3 reads CASSQDLWSPIQEQFF. The DNA for the CDR3 is TGTGCCAGCAGCCAAGATCTCTGGAGCCCCATCCAGGAGCAGTTCTTC.

The rearrangement joins TRBV10-1 to TRBJ1-1; D is perhaps TRBD1 (5 bases). Trimming left V 8 bases short and J 5 bases short, with 15 bases between. Germline CDR1 and CDR2: WNHNN and SYGVQD (reference sequence). The CDR3 has 13 amino acids. The chain's CDR3 is CASFGGMWTEAFF. CDR3 in DNA: TGCGCCAGCTTTGGGGGGATGTGGACTGAAGCTTTCTTT.

The chain joins TRBV7-9 to TRBJ2-2; TRBD2 is a possible D gene (5 bases). V gave up 0 bases and J gave up 7 bases, with 12 bases separating them. The CDR3 totals 15 residues. Germline V gene data show CDR1 as SEHNR and CDR2 as FQNEAQ (reference sequence). DNA of the CDR3: TGTGCCAGCAGCTTAGCGCGGGCAGGCAGCGGGGAGCTGTTTTTT. Translating gives CASSLARAGSGELFF.

As to this clone: The same CDR3 is also encoded by other DNA sequences in this sample. This sequence joins TRBV18 and TRBJ1-1; D uncertain. Trimming cost V 3 bases and J 4 bases, with 9 bases left between them. CDR1 and CDR2 from the germline V gene are KGHSH and LQKENI. The CDR3 is made up of 13 amino acids. CDR3 in amino acids: CASSPPGGTEAFF. The CDR3 DNA reads as TGTGCCAGCTCACCGCCAGGAGGCACTGAAGCTTTCTTT.

The chain is built from TRBV14 and TRBJ1-2; D is uncertain. The CDR3 extends over 14 amino acids. The ends were cut back, 7 bases at V and 5 bases at J, with 17 bases in the middle. Germline CDR1 reads SGHDN; CDR2 reads FVKESK. This CDR3 is CASIKQLLYYGYTF. In DNA, the CDR3 is TGTGCCAGCATAAAACAGTTGCTGTATTATGGCTACACCTTC.

The V and J genes are TRBV4-3 and TRBJ2-2, with 12 bases that match TRBD1. The J segment lost 6 bases and the V segment lost 3 bases, leaving 5 bases of the junction unmatched. The CDR3 has 16 amino acids. In germline, CDR1 is LGHNA, CDR2 YSLEER. This chain's CDR3 is CASSQGQGAIAGELFF. As DNA, the CDR3 is TGCGCCAGCAGCCAGGGACAGGGGGCTATCGCCGGGGAGCTGTTTTTT.

The chain recombines TRBV6-5 with TRBJ1-1, with D perhaps matching TRBD1 (5 bases). This CDR3 contains 14 residues. CDR1 is MNHEY and CDR2 is SVGAGI in the germline V gene. Trimming removed 2 bases from V and 1 base from J, with 8 bases in between. CDR3 DNA sequence: TGTGCCAGCAGTTACCTGGGGGGGAACACTGAAGCTTTCTTT. Its protein product is CASSYLGGNTEAFF.

This clone was seen more than once but under ten times. The chain recombines TRBV19 with TRBJ1-5; D might be TRBD1 (5 bases). Per germline, CDR1 LNHDA and CDR2 SQIVND (reference sequence). The CDR3 extends over 14 amino acids. V lost 0 bases and J 7 bases, leaving 10 bases between the germline ends. Written as DNA, the CDR3 is TGTGCCAGTAGTATAGACAGGGATGGCCAGCCCCAGCATTTT. Residues: CASSIDRDGQPQHF.

The chain's CDR3 is CASSLITGREGEKLFF. In nucleotides, the CDR3 is TGTGCCAGCAGCTTAATCACGGGGAGGGAGGGGGAAAAACTGTTTTTT. The V call is TRBV7-3, the J call TRBJ1-4; D may be TRBD1 (5 bases). Germline CDR1 SGHTA, CDR2 FQGTGA. There are 16 residues in the CDR3. The V end lost 1 base, the J end lost 8 bases, and 17 bases lay between the germline ends.

V and J are TRBV9 and TRBJ1-1; maybe TRBD1 (5 bases). Germline CDR1 reads SGDLS; CDR2 reads YYNGEE. The germline V and J ends were trimmed by 4 bases and 1 base, with 8 bases remaining between them. The CDR3 consists of 13 residues. In DNA form, the CDR3 reads TGTGCCAGCAGCTTAGGACAGAACACTGAAGCTTTCTTT. Translated: CASSLGQNTEAFF.

The chain uses TRBV11-2 and TRBJ1-5; TRBD1 matches 9 bases. The germline V gene has CDR1 SGHAT and CDR2 FQNNGV. J was trimmed by 4 bases and V by 4 bases; bases with no gene match: 11. This CDR3 contains 17 residues. The CDR3 region is CASSSKSRDRVNQPQHF. CDR3 sequence (DNA): TGTGCCAGCAGCTCCAAGTCCCGGGACAGGGTAAATCAGCCCCAGCATTTT.

This clone was seen more than once but under ten times. V and J are TRBV19 and TRBJ2-1; no firm D call. Per the germline V gene, CDR1 is LNHDA and CDR2 is SQIVND (reference sequence). V was cut by 4 bases and J by 7 bases, with 5 bases left in between. The CDR3 is made up of 11 amino acids. CDR3 sequence (DNA): TGTGCCAGTAGTAATCGGAATGAGCAGTTCTTC. This gives the protein CASSNRNEQFF.

V is TRBV28 and J is TRBJ2-7; possible D gene TRBD1, 5 bases. V was clipped by 2 bases and J by 2 bases, with 13 bases between them. Germline V gives CDR1 MDHEN, CDR2 SYDVKM. This CDR3 is 15 amino acids long. Here the CDR3 reads CASSLPTATAYEQYF. In DNA form, the CDR3 reads TGTGCCAGCAGTTTACCGACAGCCACAGCCTACGAGCAGTACTTC.

The V and J genes are TRBV4-2 and TRBJ1-6, with 10 bases fitting TRBD1. Trimming cost V 3 bases and J 10 bases; bases outside gene matches: 6. The germline gives CDR1 LGHNA, CDR2 YNFKEQ. This CDR3 has 15 residues. The CDR3, as DNA: TGTGCCAGCAGCCAGGCGACAGGGGGCGAGTCACCCCTCCACTTT. Encoded protein: CASSQATGGESPLHF.

The V call is TRBV6-5, the J call TRBJ2-7; 7 positions match TRBD1. CDR3 length equals 15 residues. CDR1 is MNHEY and CDR2 is SVGAGI in the germline V gene. Germline trimming cut 2 bases from V and 3 bases from J; bases unmatched to any gene: 7. CDR3 residues: CASSYGAGGGYEQYF. The CDR3 bases are TGTGCCAGCAGTTACGGGGCAGGGGGTGGCTACGAGCAGTACTTC.

The genes are TRBV5-1 and TRBJ2-3, with TRBD2 identical over 9 bases. The length of the CDR3 is 16 residues. Trimming cost V 6 bases and J 4 bases; bases outside gene matches: 12. Germline CDR1 SGHRS, CDR2 YFSETQ. The CDR3 loop is CASIPASGASSDTQYF. The CDR3, as DNA: TGCGCCAGCATCCCGGCTAGCGGGGCGTCGTCAGATACGCAGTATTTT.

This chain links TRBV18 with TRBJ1-5; the match to TRBD1 covers 9 bases. The ends lost 2 bases at V and 0 bases at J; junction bases unmatched: 8. Germline-derived CDR1 and CDR2 are KGHSH and LQKENI. The CDR3 spans 18 residues. The CDR3 sequence is CASSPWTGAGGSNQPQHF. CDR3 sequence (DNA): TGTGCCAGCTCACCATGGACAGGGGCCGGGGGTAGCAATCAGCCCCAGCATTTT.

V is TRBV5-6 and J is TRBJ1-5; the match to TRBD1 covers 8 bases. Looked up from germline, CDR1 is SGHDT and CDR2 is YYEEEE. J was trimmed by 7 bases and V by 5 bases; bases with no gene match: 8. The CDR3 has 14 amino acids. The CDR3 DNA sequence: TGTGCCAGCAGGCCTAACAGGGGGGAACAGCCCCAGCATTTT. Its protein is CASRPNRGEQPQHF.

The chain couples TRBV2 to TRBJ2-3; TRBD2 matches 7 bases. The CDR3 consists of 16 residues. CDR1 is SNHLY, CDR2 FYNNEI, per germline. V shed 4 bases, J shed 1 base, and the junction held 8 bases outside the gene matches. The CDR3 DNA reads as TGTGCCAGCAGTGGGGGGGAGGGCAGGGGCACAGATACGCAGTATTTT. As protein: CASSGGEGRGTDTQYF.